The rows below give T cell receptor beta chains drawn from one sample of a study of blood T cell repertoires in COVID-19. Assay used: immunoSEQ multiplex PCR; TCRdb lists only in-frame clones, some missing. The sample records some 250,000 clones, around 90% being singletons. The material sequenced was PBMCs or T cells enriched from blood (not recorded which). These receptors were obtained from a human donor in a cohort exposed to, infected with or recovered from COVID-19 (not recorded which). The donor label of this sample is uncertain. The CDR3 runs from the conserved cysteine through the conserved F or W. The order of the fields is V gene, D gene, clone size, J gene, CDR3 protein, CDR3 DNA. A D gene is named only where the DNA matches it firmly. Clone size is shown for a subset of rows, as once, few, many or a class of expanded clone.

>TRBV12-3/TRBV12-4|.|.|TRBJ2-7
CASSPGELYEQYF
TGTGCCAGCAGCCCCGGGGAACTATACGAGCAGTACTTC
>TRBV9|TRBD1|.|TRBJ2-7
CASSVEPGQGPYEQYF
TGTGCCAGCAGCGTTGAGCCCGGACAGGGCCCCTACGAGCAGTACTTC
>TRBV19|TRBD1|.|TRBJ2-7
CASTPGTGSYEQYF
TGTGCCAGTACCCCCGGGACAGGTTCCTACGAGCAGTACTTC
>TRBV10-3|TRBD1|.|TRBJ1-2
CAITSGDSYVYGYTF
TGTGCCATCACCAGTGGGGACAGCTATGTCTATGGCTACACCTTC
>TRBV7-3|.|.|TRBJ2-7
CASSLWAGIGYEQYF
TGTGCCAGCAGCTTATGGGCAGGGATCGGCTACGAGCAGTACTTC
>TRBV28|.|.|TRBJ1-5
CASLSPERNQPQHF
TGTGCCAGCCTATCCCCGGAGAGGAATCAGCCCCAGCATTTT
>TRBV5-1|.|once|TRBJ1-1
CASSLLGDTEAFF
TGCGCCAGCAGCTTGTTAGGGGACACTGAAGCTTTCTTT
>TRBV3-1/TRBV3-2|TRBD2|.|TRBJ2-5
CAPLAGRQETQYF
TGTGCGCCCCTAGCGGGGCGACAAGAGACCCAGTACTTC
>TRBV18|.|.|TRBJ1-1
CASSPRATANTEAFF
TGTGCCAGCTCACCACGCGCGACAGCGAACACTGAAGCTTTCTTT
>TRBV19|.|.|TRBJ1-1
CASSIFGNTEAFF
TGTGCCAGTAGTATATTCGGGAACACTGAAGCTTTCTTT
>TRBV6-5|TRBD1|.|TRBJ1-2
CASSLDRADYGYTF
TGTGCCAGCAGTCTGGACAGGGCGGACTATGGCTACACCTTC
>TRBV4-1|TRBD2|few|TRBJ2-3
CASSQDPGTSGSDTQYF
TGCGCCAGCAGCCAAGATCCCGGGACTAGCGGATCAGATACGCAGTATTTT
>TRBV5-6|.|.|TRBJ1-1
CASSLNTEAFF
TGTGCCAGCAGCCTTAACACTGAAGCTTTCTTT
>TRBV2|TRBD2|.|TRBJ2-1
CASRNRLAGNEQFF
TGTGCCAGCAGGAACAGGTTAGCGGGCAATGAGCAGTTCTTC
>TRBV14|.|.|TRBJ2-5
CASSPGNRAGRETQYF
TGTGCCAGCAGCCCCGGGAACCGGGCCGGGAGAGAGACCCAGTACTTC
>TRBV7-2|TRBD2|.|TRBJ2-3
CASSFGLAGHIDTQYF
TGTGCCAGCAGCTTTGGACTAGCGGGGCACATAGATACGCAGTATTTT
>TRBV5-1|TRBD1|.|TRBJ1-4
CASSKKTGANEKLFF
TGCGCCAGCAGTAAAAAAACAGGGGCTAATGAAAAACTGTTTTTT
>TRBV28|TRBD1|.|TRBJ1-2
CASSSRTGASGYTF
TGTGCCAGCAGTTCACGGACAGGGGCCAGTGGCTACACCTTC
>TRBV3-1/TRBV3-2|.|.|TRBJ1-1
CASSRGEVGIVGAFF
TGTGCCAGCAGCCGGGGGGAGGTGGGAATTGTCGGAGCTTTCTTT
>TRBV11-2|TRBD2|.|TRBJ2-3
CASSRIFSGGAIDTQYF
TGTGCCAGCAGCCGCATCTTTAGCGGGGGGGCGATAGATACGCAGTATTTT
>TRBV10-3|.|.|TRBJ2-2
CAISDAGAGNTGELFF
TGTGCCATCAGTGACGCAGGGGCTGGGAACACCGGGGAGCTGTTTTTT
>TRBV28|TRBD1|.|TRBJ1-2
CASRGQGPKSGYTF
TGTGCCAGCAGAGGACAGGGCCCGAAGTCTGGCTACACCTTC
>TRBV7-8|.|.|TRBJ1-1
CASSPGGGLNTEAFF
TGTGCCAGCAGCCCCGGGGGGGGGCTGAACACTGAAGCTTTCTTT
>TRBV27|.|.|TRBJ1-1
CASSLETPGTTNTEAFF
TGTGCCAGCAGTTTGGAAACCCCCGGGACAACGAACACTGAAGCTTTCTTT
>TRBV2|TRBD2|.|TRBJ2-5
CASDLTSGGEETQYF
TGTGCCAGCGACCTGACTAGCGGGGGTGAGGAGACCCAGTACTTC
>TRBV4-1|.|.|TRBJ1-5
CASSPLLDTNQPQHF
TGCGCCAGCAGCCCGCTCTTGGACACTAATCAGCCCCAGCATTTT
>TRBV6-6|TRBD1|.|TRBJ2-7
CASSYSPGGRSYEQYF
TGTGCCAGCAGTTACTCCCCAGGGGGACGCTCCTACGAGCAGTACTTC